There are a few counts of the clone carrying this T cell receptor beta chain. Antigen specificity is unknown. This entry belongs to a study of T cell repertoires in cytomegalovirus infection. About the research overall: Used in the study were CMV epitopes, some recently identified and HLA-C-restricted, others well-studied and HLA-B-restricted. Signatures in public TCR beta sequences pointed to both CMV infection and matching HLA type.

The V end was cut by 0 bases, the J end by 8 bases, with 9 bases between. The germline gives CDR1 SGHDT, CDR2 YYEEEE. This CDR3 region has 13 residues. TCRdb processed the reads anew with MiXCR; each CDR3 protein has one entry. The repertoire holds tens of thousands of distinct CDR3 sequences, with 20% as singletons. The source of this sequence is a human donor in good health (CMV status not recorded). Some clones in this sample may be carry-over from other donors' samples. This chain connects TRBV5-6 to TRBJ2-1; no clear D gene. The source material was CD8+ T cells from cultured PBMCs, sampled from culture after CMV antigen stimulation. The CDR3 coding sequence is TGTGCCAGCAGCTTGGTCCAAGGCGATGAGCAGTTCTTC. Translating it yields CASSLVQGDEQFF.